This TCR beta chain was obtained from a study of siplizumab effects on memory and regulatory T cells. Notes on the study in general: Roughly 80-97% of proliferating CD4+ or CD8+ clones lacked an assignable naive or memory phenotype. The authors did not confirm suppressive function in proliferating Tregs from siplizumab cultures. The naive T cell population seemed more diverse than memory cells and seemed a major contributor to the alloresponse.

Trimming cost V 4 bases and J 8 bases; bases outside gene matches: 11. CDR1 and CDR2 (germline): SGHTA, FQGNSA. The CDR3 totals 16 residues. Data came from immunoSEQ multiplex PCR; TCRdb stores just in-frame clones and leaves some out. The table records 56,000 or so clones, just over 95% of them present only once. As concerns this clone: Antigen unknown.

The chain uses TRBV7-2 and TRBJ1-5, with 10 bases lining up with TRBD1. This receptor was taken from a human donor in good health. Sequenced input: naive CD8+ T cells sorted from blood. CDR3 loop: CASSSLGQGLIEPQHF. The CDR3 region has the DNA TGTGCCAGCAGCTCTCTGGGACAGGGGCTTATAGAGCCCCAGCATTTT. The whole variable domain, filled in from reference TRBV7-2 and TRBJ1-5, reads GAGVSQSPSNKVTEKGKDVELRCDPISGHTALYWYRQSLGQGLEFLIYFQGNSAPDKSGLPSDRFSAERTGGSVSTLTIQRTQQEDSAVYLCASSSLGQGLIEPQHFGDGTRLSIL.